This TCR beta chain was recovered during a study of OX40 agonist ivuxolimab in advanced cancers. Study-wide context: Dose-escalation patients were diagnosed with hepatocellular carcinoma, melanoma, renal cell cancer or head and neck cancer. A male proportion of 82.7% was recorded, with mean age approximately 56 years and range about 20 to 79.

The germline V gene encodes CDR1 GTSNPN and CDR2 SVGIG (reference sequence). There are 14 residues in the CDR3. After removal of 2 bases from V and 8 bases from J, the junction contained 8 bases not matched to a gene. Only in-frame clones appear in the TCRdb table, and some are missing; sequencing was by immunoSEQ multiplex PCR. The table has under 90,000 clones, 85% to 90% seen once. General study results and limits: Fewer expanded clones were found on average in CD4+ than in CD8+ T cells.

About this clone itself: Its antigen is not known.

The source of this sequence is an adult with an advanced solid tumor such as melanoma, head and neck, liver or kidney cancer. The sample consisted of CD4+ or CD8+ T cells sorted from blood, taken in a trial of the OX40 agonist ivuxolimab. The gene calls are TRBV30 and TRBJ2-1, with TRBD2 matching over 8 bases. The CDR3 DNA sequence: TGTGCCTGGAGTCCCTGGAGCGGGAGAGATGAGCAGTTCTTC. The encoded protein is CAWSPWSGRDEQFF.